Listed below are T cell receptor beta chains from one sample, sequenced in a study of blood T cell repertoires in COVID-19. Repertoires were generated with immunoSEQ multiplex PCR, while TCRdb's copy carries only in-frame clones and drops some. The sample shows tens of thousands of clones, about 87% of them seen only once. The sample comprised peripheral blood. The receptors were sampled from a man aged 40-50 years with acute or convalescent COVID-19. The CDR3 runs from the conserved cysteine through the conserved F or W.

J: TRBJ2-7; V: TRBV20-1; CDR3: CSASGSEQYF
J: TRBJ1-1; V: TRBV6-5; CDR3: CASRTDLNTEAFF
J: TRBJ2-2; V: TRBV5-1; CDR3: CASSLQGENTGELFF
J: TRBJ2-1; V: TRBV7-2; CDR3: CASSLGPGGLAHEQFF
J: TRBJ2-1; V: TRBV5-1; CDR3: CASSHVRTSGYNEQFF
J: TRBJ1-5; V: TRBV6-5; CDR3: CASSYSGPGENQPQHF
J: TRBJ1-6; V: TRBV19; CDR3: CASRELTGTGNSPLHF
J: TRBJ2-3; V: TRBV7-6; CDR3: CASSKGPSTDTQYF
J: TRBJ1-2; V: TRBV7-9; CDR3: CASSQGDLYGYTF
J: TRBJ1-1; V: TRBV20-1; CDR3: CSASGGPGAFF
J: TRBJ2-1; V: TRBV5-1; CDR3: CASSHGLDDNEQFF
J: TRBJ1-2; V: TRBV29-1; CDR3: CSVEHFDRAGGYTF
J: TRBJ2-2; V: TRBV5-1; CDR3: CASSLTGDTGELFF
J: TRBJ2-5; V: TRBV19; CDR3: CASSIGGVRYPETQYF
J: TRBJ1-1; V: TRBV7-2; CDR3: CASSPEVRLRNTEAFF
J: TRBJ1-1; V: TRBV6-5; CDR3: CASSYSPHSMNTEAFF
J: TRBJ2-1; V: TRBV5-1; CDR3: CASSLDIEAYGYNEQFF
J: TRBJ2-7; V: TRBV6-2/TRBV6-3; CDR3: CASSYGTSSTYEQYF
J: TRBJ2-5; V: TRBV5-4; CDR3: CASSLLRTGWETQYF
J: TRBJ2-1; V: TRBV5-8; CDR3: CASSNDRGEGDEQFF
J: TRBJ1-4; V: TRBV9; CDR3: CASSVGGAGEKLFF
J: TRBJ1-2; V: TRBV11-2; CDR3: CASSLTGHTSSNYGYTF
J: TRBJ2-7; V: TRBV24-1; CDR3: CATSDSTGRSYEQYF
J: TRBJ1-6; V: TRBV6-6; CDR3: CASSPDRDSSPLHF
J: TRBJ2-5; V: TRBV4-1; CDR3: CASSQDNSQETQYF
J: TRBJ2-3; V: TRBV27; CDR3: CASSLPVDRGRIDTQYF
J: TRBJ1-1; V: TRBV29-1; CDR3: CSVGLQGNTEAFF
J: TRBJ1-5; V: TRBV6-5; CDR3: CASKTGGNNQPQHF
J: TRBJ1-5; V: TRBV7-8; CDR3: CASSPAGGGINQPQHF
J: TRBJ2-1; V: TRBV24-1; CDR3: CATSLGQPNSRSNEQFF
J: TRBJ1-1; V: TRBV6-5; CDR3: CASKNLRGAGEAFF
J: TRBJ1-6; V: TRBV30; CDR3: CAWSVTSGGFGNSPLHF
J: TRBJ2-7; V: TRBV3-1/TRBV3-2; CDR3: CASSQRSGSGSYEQYF
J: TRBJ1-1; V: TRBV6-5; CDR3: CASRRQNTEAFF
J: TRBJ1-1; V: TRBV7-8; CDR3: CASSLEQMNTEAFF
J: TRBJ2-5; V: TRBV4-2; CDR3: CASSQTGPGTQYF
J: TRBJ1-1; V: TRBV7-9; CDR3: CASSSRGRAEAFF
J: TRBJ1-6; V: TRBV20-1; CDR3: CSASRPTGDNSPLHF
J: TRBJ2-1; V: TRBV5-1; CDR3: CASTLGTSGRNEQFF
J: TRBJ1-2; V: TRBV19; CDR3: CASSILGTENGYTF
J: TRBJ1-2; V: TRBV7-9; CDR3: CASSHADRVDGYTF
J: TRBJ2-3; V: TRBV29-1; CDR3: CSGLRGGADTQYF
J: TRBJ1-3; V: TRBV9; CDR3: CASSVGVVTGNTIYF
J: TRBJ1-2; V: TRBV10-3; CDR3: CAISTDRAQVSNYGYTF
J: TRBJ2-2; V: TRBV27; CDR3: CASSLRGNTGELFF
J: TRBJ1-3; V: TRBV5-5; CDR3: CASSYKTNGNTIYF
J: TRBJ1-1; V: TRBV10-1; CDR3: CASSENTRGTEAFF
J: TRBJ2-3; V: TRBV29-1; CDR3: CSVCFWDREDTQYF
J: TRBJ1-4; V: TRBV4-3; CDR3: CASSPEARSEKLFF
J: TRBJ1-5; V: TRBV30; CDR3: CAWSASSGVNQPQHF
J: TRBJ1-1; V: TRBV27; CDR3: CASRLSTGTLKAFF
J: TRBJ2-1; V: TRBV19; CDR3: CASRDRDRYNEQFF
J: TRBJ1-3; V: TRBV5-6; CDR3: CASSLDDNSGNTIYF